This paragraph reports one T cell receptor beta chain. The data originate from a study of blood T cell repertoires in COVID-19. Study-level information: Donors in the United States, Italy and Spain gave samples during acute or convalescent COVID-19. Nucleic acid was either cDNA or gDNA, and it came from T cells, B-cell-depleted T cells, or PBMCs.

TCRdb keeps only in-frame clones here, not all; method: immunoSEQ multiplex PCR. The sample has some 300,000 clones, around 88% seen once; the top ten hold more than 6.5%. This CDR3 has 14 amino acids. The V gene end was trimmed by 6 bases and the J gene end by 8 bases; junction bases not matched to a gene: 5. CDR1 is MNHEY, CDR2 SVGAGI, per germline. The chain recombines TRBV6-5 with TRBJ1-4, with 11 nucleotides matching TRBD1. This sequence originates from a woman younger than 45 who had recovered from COVID-19. Sequenced material: peripheral blood. The CDR3 is CASSGQGAREKLFF. In DNA, the CDR3 is TGTGCCAGCAGCGGACAGGGGGCCAGGGAAAAACTGTTTTTT.